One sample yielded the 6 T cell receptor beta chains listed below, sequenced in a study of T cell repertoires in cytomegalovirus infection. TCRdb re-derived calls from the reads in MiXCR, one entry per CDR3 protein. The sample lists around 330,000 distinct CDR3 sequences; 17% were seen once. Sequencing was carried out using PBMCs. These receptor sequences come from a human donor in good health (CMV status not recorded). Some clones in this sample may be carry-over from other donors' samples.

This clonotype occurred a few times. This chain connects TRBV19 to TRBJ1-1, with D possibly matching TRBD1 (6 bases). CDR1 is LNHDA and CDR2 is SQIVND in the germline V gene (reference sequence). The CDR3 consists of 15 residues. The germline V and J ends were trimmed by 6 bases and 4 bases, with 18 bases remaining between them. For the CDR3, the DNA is TGTGCCAGTAGCATTTCGGGACACCCCACCACTGAAGCTTTCTTT. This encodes CASSISGHPTTEAFF.

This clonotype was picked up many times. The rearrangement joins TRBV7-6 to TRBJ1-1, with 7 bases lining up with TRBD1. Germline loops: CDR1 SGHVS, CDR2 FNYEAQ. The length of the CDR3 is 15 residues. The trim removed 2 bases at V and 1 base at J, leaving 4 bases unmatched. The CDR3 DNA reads TGTGCCAGCAGCTTATTAGGGGGCTCGAACACTGAAGCTTTCTTT. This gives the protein CASSLLGGSNTEAFF.

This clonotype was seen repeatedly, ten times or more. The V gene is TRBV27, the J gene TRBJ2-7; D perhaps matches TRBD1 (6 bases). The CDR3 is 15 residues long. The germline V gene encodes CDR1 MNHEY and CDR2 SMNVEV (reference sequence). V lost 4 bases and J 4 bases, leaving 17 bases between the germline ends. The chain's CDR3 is CASSSTRDTRYEQYF. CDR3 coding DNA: TGTGCCAGCAGTTCGACACGGGACACCCGTTACGAGCAGTACTTC.

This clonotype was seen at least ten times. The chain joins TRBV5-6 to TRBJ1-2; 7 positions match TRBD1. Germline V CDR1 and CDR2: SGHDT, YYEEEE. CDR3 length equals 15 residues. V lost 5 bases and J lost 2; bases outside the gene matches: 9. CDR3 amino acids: CASRRGQATNYGYTF. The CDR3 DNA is TGTGCCAGCAGACGAGGACAGGCTACGAACTATGGCTACACCTTC.

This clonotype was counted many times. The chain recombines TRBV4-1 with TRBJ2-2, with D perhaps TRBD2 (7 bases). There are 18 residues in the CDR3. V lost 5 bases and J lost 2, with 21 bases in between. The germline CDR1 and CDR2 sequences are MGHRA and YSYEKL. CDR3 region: CASSGRGSGGHNTGELFF. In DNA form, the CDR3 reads TGCGCCAGCAGCGGAAGGGGTTCGGGGGGCCATAACACCGGGGAGCTGTTTTTT.

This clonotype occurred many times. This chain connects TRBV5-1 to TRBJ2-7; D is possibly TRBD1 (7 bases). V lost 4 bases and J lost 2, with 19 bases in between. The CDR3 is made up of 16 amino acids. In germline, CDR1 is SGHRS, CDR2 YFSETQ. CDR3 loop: CASSPDGGTATYEQYF. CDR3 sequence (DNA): TGCGCCAGCAGCCCCGATGGAGGGACAGCTACCTACGAGCAGTACTTC. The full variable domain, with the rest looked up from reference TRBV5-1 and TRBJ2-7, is KAGVTQTPRYLIKTRGQQVTLSCSPISGHRSVSWYQQTPGQGLQFLFEYFSETQRNKGNFPGRFSGRQFSNSRSEMNVSTLELGDSALYLCASSPDGGTATYEQYFGPGTRLTVT.